This passage covers 30 T cell receptor beta chains from one sample sequenced in a study of patients and donors after allogeneic stem cell transplantation. TCRdb reprocessed the RT-PCR reads with MiXCR, giving one entry per CDR3 protein. The sample comprises roughly 960,000 distinct CDR3 sequences, 18% of which are singletons, and around 5.5% rests with the top ten. The material sequenced was blood, either unsorted or a sorted T cell fraction (not recorded which). The receptors shown here come from a human donor who was either an allogeneic HSCT recipient or a stem cell or donor lymphocyte infusion donor (not recorded which). It is not recorded whose cells these are; they may come from a transplant donor.

This clonotype has only a few counts. The rearrangement uses TRBV7-2 and TRBJ2-3, with 12 bases fitting TRBD1. The CDR3 totals 16 residues. Trimming removed 4 bases from V and 4 bases from J; junction bases left unmatched: 6. CDR1 is SGHTA, CDR2 FQGNSA, per germline. CDR3: CASSSGTGGASDTQYF. The CDR3 bases are TGTGCCAGCAGCTCCGGGACAGGGGGCGCTTCAGATACGCAGTATTTT.

The chain combines TRBV5-5 with TRBJ1-5; possibly TRBD1 for D (5 bases). The CDR3 extends over 13 amino acids. Between the trimmed V and J ends, which lost 3 bases and 6 bases, there was a span of 10 bases. Germline CDR1 reads SGHKS; CDR2 reads YYEKEE (reference sequence). CDR3 loop: CASSSGGTQPQHF. The DNA of the CDR3 is TGTGCCAGCAGCTCGGGAGGGACTCAGCCCCAGCATTTT.

This clonotype has only a few counts. The rearrangement links TRBV20-1 to TRBJ1-2, with D perhaps TRBD1 (5 bases). V was pared by 1 base and J by 8 bases, with 17 bases between. The CDR3 covers 14 residues. Germline loops: CDR1 DFQATT, CDR2 SNEGSKA (reference sequence). This chain's CDR3 is CSARAVAGVGGYTF. As DNA, the CDR3 is TGCAGTGCTAGAGCGGTGGCGGGGGTTGGGGGCTACACCTTC.

The V and J genes are TRBV6-2 or TRBV6-3 and TRBJ1-2, with D uncertain. The V end lost 8 bases, the J end lost 2 bases, and 9 bases lay between the germline ends. Per germline, CDR1 MNHEY and CDR2 SVGEGT. The CDR3 sequence is 12 residues long. CDR3: CASSSTNYGYTF. For the CDR3, the DNA is TGTGCCAGCTCTAGTACGAACTATGGCTACACCTTC.

The chain links TRBV3-1 to TRBJ1-1; 7 bases are shared with TRBD1. This CDR3 comprises 14 residues. Germline CDR1 reads LGHDT; CDR2 reads YNNKEL (reference sequence). After removal of 1 base from V and 13 bases from J, the junction contained 12 bases not matched to a gene. CDR3 sequence (DNA): TGTGCCAGCAGCCAAGGGGCCCGGGACAGATTCGTTTTCTTT. Protein: CASSQGARDRFVFF.

The V call is TRBV12-3 or TRBV12-4, the J call TRBJ2-7, with 7 bases identical to TRBD1. V lost 7 bases, J lost 0 bases, and 6 bases stayed unmatched. The CDR3 runs to 14 residues. The CDR3 region is CASTLGDSSYEQYF. DNA for the CDR3: TGTGCCAGCACTCTGGGGGACAGCTCCTACGAGCAGTACTTC.

This clonotype was picked up a small number of times. The chain carries TRBV20-1 and TRBJ2-1; 8 bases agree with TRBD2. Germline lookup yields CDR1 DFQATT and CDR2 SNEGSKA (reference sequence). There are 14 residues in the CDR3. V lost 1 base and J lost 10; bases outside the gene matches: 9. The CDR3 protein is CSARAIIAGSEQFF. CDR3 nucleotides: TGCAGTGCTAGAGCGATAATAGCGGGATCCGAGCAGTTCTTC.

The chain has TRBV7-6 and TRBJ1-3; unclear D gene. This CDR3 has 17 residues. Per the germline V gene, CDR1 is SGHVS and CDR2 is FNYEAQ. Deletions cut 7 bases from V and 0 bases from J, with 19 bases between. The CDR3, as DNA: TGTGCCAGCACCGACGGCGATTATAGGATCTCTGGAAACACCATATATTTT. It translates to CASTDGDYRISGNTIYF.

This clonotype was seen many times. J is TRBJ2-7 and V is TRBV12-3 or TRBV12-4; 11 bases match TRBD2. The length of the CDR3 is 15 residues. J lost 4 bases, V lost 4 bases, and 6 bases had no gene match. DNA of the CDR3: TGTGCCAGCAGTTCCCCGGGACTAGCGGTTTACGAGCAGTACTTC. This sequence encodes CASSSPGLAVYEQYF.

Remarks on this clonotype: A much larger clone lies one base from this, so it may be a read error. The chain links TRBV29-1 to TRBJ1-2; a possible D gene is TRBD1 (5 bases). Trimming shortened V by 4 bases and J by 8 bases, and 14 bases separated the two germline ends. The CDR3 contains 12 residues. Germline loops: CDR1 SQVTM, CDR2 ANQGSEA. CDR3 DNA sequence: TGCAGCGTTGGGGTCAGGGTAGAAGGCTACACCTTC. Translating it yields CSVGVRVEGYTF.

The chain carries TRBV6-5 and TRBJ2-5; no firm D call. Germline V gene sequence: CDR1 MNHEY, CDR2 SVGAGI. V lost 2 bases and J lost 4, with 20 bases in between. There are 17 residues in the CDR3. CDR3 region: CASSYGLRRAIGETQYF. The CDR3, as DNA: TGTGCCAGCAGTTACGGCCTCAGGAGAGCGATAGGAGAGACCCAGTACTTC.

This chain uses TRBV20-1 with TRBJ2-5; TRBD1 matches at 9 bases. This CDR3 comprises 14 residues. The V and J ends lost 4 bases and 8 bases, in that order; junction bases with no gene match: 11. The germline V gene encodes CDR1 DFQATT and CDR2 SNEGSKA (reference sequence). CDR3 bases: TGCAGTGCTACATCGAAGGACAGGGGACTAACCCAGTACTTC. Translated: CSATSKDRGLTQYF.

A remark on this clonotype: One end of the junction varies from germline; a read error may be responsible. The CDR3 coding sequence is TGTGCCAGCAGCCAAGGACCGGCCACGTCCTTC. This codes for CASSQGPATSF. The chain links TRBV3-1 to TRBJ2-7, with unresolved D. There are 11 residues in the CDR3. From germline, CDR1 is LGHDT and CDR2 YNNKEL (reference sequence).

The chain has TRBV12-3 or TRBV12-4 and TRBJ1-2; D is uncertain. V was cut by 5 bases and J by 4 bases, with 14 bases left in between. The CDR3 runs 14 residues. DNA of the CDR3: TGTGCCAGCAGTCAGGCCATACAGATCTATGGCTACACCTTC. Translating gives CASSQAIQIYGYTF.

The rearrangement uses TRBV2 and TRBJ1-5; no reliable D call. Trimming shortened V by 2 bases and J by 2 bases, and 19 bases separated the two germline ends. Germline V gives CDR1 SNHLY, CDR2 FYNNEI. CDR3 length equals 18 residues. CDR3 sequence (DNA): TGTGCCAGCAGTGAAAATGGACTTCTCATTGGGGGCAATCAGCCCCAGCATTTT. It encodes CASSENGLLIGGNQPQHF.

This clonotype has a handful of counts. The V and J genes are TRBV20-1 and TRBJ2-7; 7 bases align to TRBD2. CDR1 is DFQATT, CDR2 SNEGSKA, per germline (reference sequence). V lost 1 base and J lost 4; bases outside the gene matches: 7. The CDR3 runs 14 residues. CDR3 nucleotides: TGCAGTGCTAGAGTGCGGGGAGCGGGATACGAGCAGTACTTC. Translation: CSARVRGAGYEQYF.

The genes are TRBV6-1 and TRBJ1-4, with TRBD1 as a possible D gene (5 bases). V lost 2 bases to trimming and J lost 8 bases, with 15 bases between them. The germline CDR1 and CDR2 sequences are MNHNS and SASEGT. This CDR3 region has 15 residues. The CDR3 DNA reads TGTGCCAGCAGTGAACGCGGGGGAGTTGGGGAAAAACTGTTTTTT. Translating it yields CASSERGGVGEKLFF.

The V and J genes are TRBV5-1 and TRBJ2-7; 7 bases align to TRBD1. The CDR3 runs 14 residues. Germline-derived CDR1 and CDR2 are SGHRS and YFSETQ. The V segment lost 5 bases and the J segment 5 bases; nucleotides outside the gene matches: 10. The CDR3 loop reads CASRRVAGTDEQYF. CDR3 nucleotide sequence: TGCGCCAGCAGACGGGTGGCAGGGACAGACGAGCAGTACTTC.

The table lists this clonotype with a few counts. The V call is TRBV4-3, the J call TRBJ1-2; D is unclear. Trimming left V 1 base short and J 4 bases short, with 16 bases between. The germline V gene has CDR1 LGHNA and CDR2 YSLEER. The CDR3 has 16 residues. The CDR3 is CASSQGTVLFIYGYTF. For the CDR3, the DNA is TGCGCCAGCAGCCAAGGGACGGTCCTCTTTATCTATGGCTACACCTTC.

DNA for the CDR3: TGTGCCAGCAGTTACTCGATGGTGACAGGGGAAGAGACCCAGTACTTC. Translated: CASSYSMVTGEETQYF. The J gene is TRBJ2-5, the V gene TRBV6-5, with 8 bases that match TRBD1. The CDR3 extends over 16 amino acids. V was clipped by 0 bases and J by 3 bases; unmatched bases: 6. Germline CDR1 and CDR2: MNHEY and SVGAGI.

This clonotype was counted a few times. V and J are TRBV9 and TRBJ2-7; D remains unclear. CDR3 length equals 13 residues. The V end was cut by 3 bases, the J end by 9 bases, with 16 bases between. The V gene's germline CDR1 is SGDLS and CDR2 YYNGEE. CDR3 sequence (DNA): TGTGCCAGCAGCGGGGGTCGGACGACTTGGCAGTACTTC. This sequence encodes CASSGGRTTWQYF.

The sample holds a few counts of this clonotype. The CDR3 reads CASSVRPLTDTQYF. CDR3 DNA sequence: TGTGCCAGCAGCGTCCGCCCCCTTACAGATACGCAGTATTTT. This rearrangement joins TRBV11-2 to TRBJ2-3; D gene ambiguous. Trimming took 5 bases from V and 3 from J, leaving 12 bases between them. From germline, CDR1 is SGHAT and CDR2 FQNNGV. This CDR3 is 14 amino acids long.

CDR3 amino acids: CASSIGGWNTEAFF. Written as DNA, the CDR3 is TGTGCCAGTAGTATAGGCGGATGGAACACTGAAGCTTTCTTT. The chain combines TRBV19 with TRBJ1-1, with D unclear. The V gene's germline CDR1 is LNHDA and CDR2 SQIVND (reference sequence). CDR3 length equals 14 residues. V dropped 1 base and J dropped 1 base, with 7 bases sitting between them.

The V call is TRBV7-2, the J call TRBJ2-2; possibly TRBD2 for D (5 bases). Per the germline V gene, CDR1 is SGHTA and CDR2 is FQGNSA. This CDR3 contains 17 residues. Trimming cost V 4 bases and J 2 bases, with 17 bases left between them. This CDR3 reads CASSSPPEAVNTGELFF. The CDR3 coding sequence is TGTGCCAGCAGCTCACCCCCCGAAGCGGTTAACACCGGGGAGCTGTTTTTT.

There are many counts of this clonotype. This sequence joins TRBV12-3 or TRBV12-4 and TRBJ2-2, with D perhaps TRBD1 or TRBD2 (5 bases each). Between the trimmed V and J ends, which lost 3 bases and 3 bases, there was a span of 8 bases. CDR3 length: 14 residues. CDR3 residues: CASSLRGYTGELFF. The CDR3 nucleotides read TGTGCCAGCAGTTTGAGGGGCTACACCGGGGAGCTGTTTTTT.

There are a few counts of this clonotype. V usage is TRBV20-1 and J usage is TRBJ1-2; a possible D gene is TRBD1 (6 bases). V shed 3 bases and J shed 2 bases, with 13 bases lying between them. CDR3 length equals 14 residues. CDR1 DFQATT and CDR2 SNEGSKA come from the germline V gene (reference sequence). DNA for the CDR3: TGCAGTGCTAGGGGGGGCACTATCAACTATGGCTACACCTTC. Translation gives CSARGGTINYGYTF.

The V call is TRBV29-1, the J call TRBJ2-2; no firm D call. CDR1 and CDR2 from the germline V gene are SQVTM and ANQGSEA. The CDR3 spans 14 residues. Deletions cut 2 bases from V and 0 bases from J, with 7 bases between. The CDR3 loop reads CSVELDSNTGELFF. For the CDR3, the DNA is TGCAGCGTTGAATTGGATTCGAACACCGGGGAGCTGTTTTTT.

The CDR3 DNA is TGCAGCGTTGGGGAGGTGAGATATGGCTACACCTTC. Protein product: CSVGEVRYGYTF. The chain uses TRBV29-1 and TRBJ1-2; no clear D gene. Trimming took off 4 bases at V and 5 bases at J, with 11 bases between the two ends. This CDR3 region has 12 residues. Germline values: CDR1 SQVTM, CDR2 ANQGSEA.

This clonotype was seen repeatedly, ten times or more. This chain connects TRBV2 to TRBJ2-1; D is unresolved. Trimming shortened V by 3 bases and J by 4 bases, and 7 bases separated the two germline ends. The CDR3 consists of 13 residues. CDR1 is SNHLY and CDR2 is FYNNEI in the germline V gene. The CDR3 DNA is TGTGCCAGCAGTGAGTCAGCTTACAATGAGCAGTTCTTC. It translates to CASSESAYNEQFF.

The chain combines TRBV2 with TRBJ1-5; D ambiguous. CDR3 length: 14 amino acids. Germline V CDR1 and CDR2: SNHLY, FYNNEI. V was shortened by 3 bases and J by 0 bases, with 6 bases between the two germline ends. CDR3 protein: CASSDKSSNQPQHF. The CDR3 nucleotides read TGTGCCAGCAGTGATAAGAGTAGCAATCAGCCCCAGCATTTT.